The TCR beta chain described here comes from a study of blood T cell repertoires in COVID-19. The CDR3 extends over 15 amino acids. The V and J ends lost 2 bases and 4 bases respectively, with 12 bases between them. The germline CDR1 and CDR2 sequences are SGHNT and YYREEE (reference sequence). Measured with immunoSEQ multiplex PCR; TCRdb has only the in-frame clones, and not every one. In the table there are approximately 250,000 clones, about 89% of which are singletons. The receptor comes from a man aged 35 to 55 with active or convalescent COVID-19. The chain joins TRBV5-4 to TRBJ1-4; possible D gene TRBD1, 5 bases. Material: peripheral blood. The CDR3 nucleotides are TGTGCCAGCAGCTTTGCGGGGGTCGGTAATGAAAAACTGTTTTTT. Its protein is CASSFAGVGNEKLFF.